Below are 25 T cell receptor beta chains sequenced from a single sample in a study of vaccination effects on CD4 cells after COVID-19. Prior to sequencing, the ViraFEST assay stimulated PBMC with viral peptide pools, which expanded the antigen-specific CD4+ T cells. Culture proceeded for more than 8 days, and CD4+ T cells were then isolated. Everyone in the study got two shots of either the BNT162b2 or mRNA-1273 vaccine. Method: immunoSEQ multiplex PCR; TCRdb's copy keeps in-frame clones and lacks some. The top ten hold around 9% of the sample, which has approximately 30,000 clones, roughly 60% seen once. The antigens for these receptors are not known. The input for sequencing was CD4+ T cells from PBMCs cultured with SARS-CoV-2 spike peptides, taken after COVID-19 vaccination. Receptor source: a human donor who received a COVID-19 vaccine.

The CDR3 sequence is CASSGGPYEQYF. DNA of the CDR3: TGTGCCAGCAGCGGGGGGCCCTACGAGCAGTACTTC. V usage is TRBV3-1 (or the pseudogene TRBV3-2) and J usage is TRBJ2-7; tentatively, D is TRBD1 or TRBD2 (6 bases each). Per germline, CDR1 LGHDT and CDR2 YNNKEL (reference sequence). Trimming pared 5 bases from V and 2 bases from J, leaving 7 bases between. This CDR3 is built from 12 residues.

This clone is labeled as large. The chain carries TRBV5-1 and TRBJ2-2; weak D call: TRBD2 (5 bases). Germline CDR1 is SGHRS and CDR2 is YFSETQ. This CDR3 has 19 amino acids. The germline V and J ends were trimmed by 0 bases and 6 bases, with 24 bases remaining between them. The CDR3 nucleotides read TGCGCCAGCAGCTTGGGTGGACTCGCCTTAAGTGGAGTAGCCGGGGAGCTGTTTTTT. Translated, it gives CASSLGGLALSGVAGELFF.

This clone was counted a few times. The J gene is TRBJ1-2, the V gene TRBV28; TRBD1 agrees at 11 bases. This CDR3 is 14 amino acids long. Germline V gene lookup returns CDR1 MDHEN and CDR2 SYDVKM. The V segment lost 2 bases and the J segment 6 bases; nucleotides outside the gene matches: 2. In DNA, the CDR3 is TGTGCCAGCAGTTTAGGGGACAGGGGGGATGGCTACACCTTC. Translation: CASSLGDRGDGYTF.

The DNA for the CDR3 is TGTGCCAGTAGTGTACAGGGGGGCAATGAGCAGTTCTTC. Translation: CASSVQGGNEQFF. The J gene is TRBJ2-1, the V gene TRBV19, with 8 bases aligning to TRBD1. The CDR3 runs to 13 residues. The J segment lost 6 bases and the V segment lost 5 bases, leaving 3 bases of the junction unmatched. Germline V gene sequence: CDR1 LNHDA, CDR2 SQIVND (reference sequence).

The chain combines TRBV5-1 with TRBJ1-4; D gene uncertain. V gave up 0 bases and J gave up 7 bases, with 10 bases separating them. CDR3 length: 14 amino acids. The germline V gene has CDR1 SGHRS and CDR2 YFSETQ. In DNA form, the CDR3 reads TGCGCCAGCAGCTTGGCAGGCATCCGTGAAAAACTGTTTTTT. The encoded protein is CASSLAGIREKLFF. Full variable domain (outside the CDR3, taken from reference TRBV5-1 and TRBJ1-4): KAGVTQTPRYLIKTRGQQVTLSCSPISGHRSVSWYQQTPGQGLQFLFEYFSETQRNKGNFPGRFSGRQFSNSRSEMNVSTLELGDSALYLCASSLAGIREKLFFGSGTQLSVL.

V and J are TRBV20-1 and TRBJ2-7; D not certain. Germline CDR1 is DFQATT and CDR2 is SNEGSKA (reference sequence). The CDR3 consists of 11 residues. The V and J ends lost 5 bases and 6 bases respectively, with 11 bases between them. For the CDR3, the DNA is TGCAGTGCTGGAGTAAAGAGCGAGCAGTACTTC. It specifies CSAGVKSEQYF.

The V gene is TRBV6-5, the J gene TRBJ2-1, with 9 bases aligning to TRBD2. The CDR3 is 15 amino acids. Germline V gene sequence: CDR1 MNHEY, CDR2 SVGAGI. The V segment lost 5 bases and the J segment 8 bases; nucleotides outside the gene matches: 10. The CDR3 reads CASSRSSGSRDEQFF. CDR3 coding DNA: TGTGCCAGCAGTCGAAGTAGCGGGAGTAGGGATGAGCAGTTCTTC.

This clone was recorded a few times. The chain is built from TRBV9 and TRBJ2-5, with D uncertain. This CDR3 contains 12 residues. Trimming pared 4 bases from V and 3 bases from J, leaving 7 bases between. The germline gives CDR1 SGDLS, CDR2 YYNGEE. The CDR3 region is CASSTPEETQYF. The CDR3 DNA reads TGTGCCAGCAGCACACCCGAAGAGACCCAGTACTTC.

This clone was seen once. The rearrangement links TRBV19 to TRBJ1-5, with D tentatively TRBD1 (5 bases). V shed 5 bases and J shed 3 bases, with 8 bases lying between them. Germline CDR1 is LNHDA and CDR2 is SQIVND (reference sequence). CDR3 size: 13 residues. The CDR3 DNA sequence: TGTGCCAGTAGTGCAGGGATCAATCAGCCCCAGCATTTT. As protein: CASSAGINQPQHF.

The chain combines TRBV6-6 with TRBJ2-7; 11 bases match TRBD2. This CDR3 region has 17 residues. J lost 2 bases, V lost 5 bases, and 11 bases had no gene match. Germline V gene data show CDR1 as MNHNY and CDR2 as SVGAGI (reference sequence). As DNA, the CDR3 is TGTGCCAGCAGTCGCGGGACTAGCGGAACTAGCACCTACGAGCAGTACTTC. Translation: CASSRGTSGTSTYEQYF.

This clone showed up just a few times. The chain uses TRBV13 and TRBJ2-1, with 8 bases lining up with TRBD2. Germline CDR1 and CDR2: PRHDT and FYEKMQ (reference sequence). The CDR3 contains 17 residues. V shed 1 base and J 5 bases; nucleotides not matched to a gene: 10. In DNA, the CDR3 is TGTGCCAGCAGCTTAGAACCCCTACTAGCGGAAAACAATGAGCAGTTCTTC. Translated: CASSLEPLLAENNEQFF.

This clone showed up just a few times. The chain uses TRBV7-2 and TRBJ2-1; no clear D gene. Germline V gene lookup returns CDR1 SGHTA and CDR2 FQGNSA. V gave up 2 bases and J gave up 8 bases, with 13 bases separating them. This CDR3 has 14 amino acids. The DNA for the CDR3 is TGTGCCAGCAGCTTACGCCCTATCATCGATGAGCAGTTCTTC. This gives the protein CASSLRPIIDEQFF.

The gene calls are TRBV4-1 and TRBJ2-1, with 15 bases lining up with TRBD2. CDR3 size: 15 residues. Germline values: CDR1 MGHRA, CDR2 YSYEKL. V gave up 4 bases and J gave up 9 bases; unmatched junction bases: 4. Here the CDR3 DNA reads TGCGCCAGCAGCCGCGGACTAGCGGGAGGGGGTGAGCAGTTCTTC. Protein product: CASSRGLAGGGEQFF.

V is TRBV1 and J is TRBJ1-5. TRBV1 corresponds to a pseudogene. The CDR3 runs 16 residues. The CDR3 protein is CTSSQRSRGGGQPQHF. CDR3 nucleotide sequence: TGCACCAGCAGCCAAAGATCTCGTGGGGGAGGTCAGCCCCAGCATTTT.

This sequence joins TRBV7-9 and TRBJ2-1; D may be TRBD2 (6 bases). This CDR3 has 10 amino acids. CDR1 and CDR2 (germline): SEHNR, FQNEAQ (reference sequence). V lost 8 bases to trimming and J lost 12 bases, with 11 bases between them. The CDR3 region is CASGTGLQFF. In DNA, the CDR3 is TGTGCCAGCGGGACGGGACTGCAGTTCTTC. The entire variable domain, with the rest obtained from reference TRBV7-9 and TRBJ2-1, is as follows: DTGVSQNPRHKITKRGQNVTFRCDPISEHNRLYWYRQTLGQGPEFLTYFQNEAQLEKSRLLSDRFSAERPKGSFSTLEIQRTEQGDSAMYLCASGTGLQFFGPGTRLTVL.

The chain couples TRBV7-8 to TRBJ2-5; possibly TRBD1 for D (5 bases). Germline CDR1 is SGHVS and CDR2 is FQNEAQ. Trimming pared 5 bases from V and 7 bases from J, leaving 14 bases between. This CDR3 region has 13 residues. The CDR3 DNA is TGTGCCAGCAGCACCTCAGGGATATGGACCCAGTACTTC. This encodes CASSTSGIWTQYF.

The chain carries TRBV6-2 or TRBV6-3 and TRBJ1-2, with a possible D match to TRBD1 (5 bases). Germline V CDR1 and CDR2: MNHEY, SVGEGT. V was shortened by 2 bases and J by 1 base, with 14 bases between the two germline ends. The CDR3 has 16 amino acids. The CDR3 loop reads CASSYPRGEINYGYTF. DNA for the CDR3: TGTGCCAGCAGTTACCCGAGAGGGGAGATTAACTATGGCTACACCTTC.

This chain uses TRBV15 with TRBJ2-2; D remains ambiguous. V dropped 1 base and J dropped 7 bases, with 19 bases sitting between them. CDR1 LNHNV and CDR2 YYDKDF come from the germline V gene (reference sequence). The CDR3 is 17 amino acids. The CDR3, as DNA: TGTGCCACCAGCAGAGGGTTTGGATGGAGTGGTGGCGGGGAGCTGTTTTTT. The encoded protein is CATSRGFGWSGGGELFF.

The gene calls are TRBV6-6 and TRBJ2-2, with a tentative D call TRBD1 (5 bases). Per the germline V gene, CDR1 is MNHNY and CDR2 is SVGAGI (reference sequence). V was clipped by 5 bases and J by 2 bases, with 9 bases between them. The CDR3 contains 14 residues. The CDR3 loop reads CASSAQGNTGELFF. Here the CDR3 DNA reads TGTGCCAGCAGTGCCCAGGGAAACACCGGGGAGCTGTTTTTT.

The count of this clone is one. CDR3 region: CASSLGLAGGTDTQYF. In DNA, the CDR3 is TGCGCCAGCAGCCTAGGACTAGCGGGAGGCACAGATACGCAGTATTTT. The rearrangement joins TRBV5-1 to TRBJ2-3; TRBD2 agrees at 13 bases. The germline gives CDR1 SGHRS, CDR2 YFSETQ. CDR3 size: 16 residues. V trimming: 4 bases; J trimming: 1 base; junction bases outside the gene matches: 3.

This clone was picked up a small number of times. This chain links TRBV3-1 (or the pseudogene TRBV3-2) with TRBJ2-3; 8 bases match TRBD2. This CDR3 is built from 18 residues. CDR1 is LGHDT, CDR2 YNNKEL, per germline (reference sequence). J was trimmed by 1 base and V by 1 base; bases with no gene match: 10. This CDR3 is CASSQGDSGEWGTDTQYF. The CDR3 DNA reads as TGTGCCAGCAGCCAAGGGGATAGCGGGGAGTGGGGCACAGATACGCAGTATTTT.

This rearrangement joins TRBV9 to TRBJ1-2, with 7 bases matching TRBD1. CDR3 length equals 13 residues. The germline gives CDR1 SGDLS, CDR2 YYNGEE. J gave up 8 bases and V 4 bases, and 8 bases lay outside the gene matches. This CDR3 reads CASSKGQLGGYTF. The CDR3 nucleotides are TGTGCCAGCAGCAAGGGACAGCTGGGGGGCTACACCTTC.

This clone has just one count. J is TRBJ1-5 and V is TRBV5-1, with D possibly matching TRBD1 (6 bases). The V gene lost 4 bases and the J gene lost 7 bases, with 21 bases spanning the gap. The CDR3 length is 16 residues. Germline CDR1 SGHRS, CDR2 YFSETQ. The CDR3 spells CASSPLGPPGVQPQHF. The DNA of the CDR3 is TGCGCCAGCAGCCCCCTGGGACCCCCAGGGGTCCAGCCCCAGCATTTT. Combining the CDR3 with reference TRBV5-1 and TRBJ1-5 gives the whole variable domain KAGVTQTPRYLIKTRGQQVTLSCSPISGHRSVSWYQQTPGQGLQFLFEYFSETQRNKGNFPGRFSGRQFSNSRSEMNVSTLELGDSALYLCASSPLGPPGVQPQHFGDGTRLSIL.

The CDR3 DNA sequence: TGTGCCAGCAGCTTATTCCCGGGACTAGCGGGATCTTCGGATACGCAGTATTTT. Translation: CASSLFPGLAGSSDTQYF. The chain is built from TRBV7-2 and TRBJ2-3; 13 positions match TRBD2. After removal of 2 bases from V and 6 bases from J, the junction contained 11 bases not matched to a gene. The CDR3 runs 18 residues. Looked up from germline, CDR1 is SGHTA and CDR2 is FQGNSA.

The chain employs TRBV18 and TRBJ2-6; TRBD1 matches at 10 bases. Trimming took 6 bases from V and 0 from J; bases not matched to a gene: 8. The CDR3 contains 18 residues. Germline V lookup: CDR1 KGHSH, CDR2 LQKENI. DNA of the CDR3: TGTGCCAGCTCCTTGGGACAGGGGTATCACTCTGGGGCCAACGTCCTGACTTTC. It is translated as CASSLGQGYHSGANVLTF.